A single sample gave rise to the 3 T cell receptor beta chains below, sequenced in a study of T cell responses to AZD1222 COVID-19 vaccine. Here immunoSEQ multiplex PCR was the method, and the copy in TCRdb shows in-frame clones only, minus some. The sample includes 150,000 to 200,000 clones, around 90% of them seen just once. The sequencing used peripheral blood, collected on day 0 of AZD1222 vaccination. The receptors stem from an adult in good health.

This rearrangement joins TRBV29-1 to TRBJ2-7; weak D call: TRBD2 (7 bases). The CDR3 covers 14 residues. From germline, CDR1 is SQVTM and CDR2 ANQGSEA. With 4 bases removed from V and 0 bases from J, the gap between germline ends came to 13 bases. CDR3: CSVVGGRSSYEQYF. In DNA, the CDR3 is TGCAGCGTTGTGGGGGGGCGAAGCTCCTACGAGCAGTACTTC.

This chain links TRBV2 with TRBJ1-5, with D maybe TRBD1 (6 bases). The CDR3 totals 13 residues. Trimming left V 6 bases short and J 5 bases short, with 11 bases between. Germline V lookup: CDR1 SNHLY, CDR2 FYNNEI. The CDR3 loop reads CASRERQDQPQHF. The CDR3 DNA reads TGTGCCAGCAGGGAAAGACAGGATCAGCCCCAGCATTTT.

The rearrangement links TRBV3-1 (or the pseudogene TRBV3-2) to TRBJ1-2; D is ambiguous. Germline lookup yields CDR1 LGHDT and CDR2 YNNKEL (reference sequence). V was shortened by 5 bases and J by 8 bases, with 9 bases between the two germline ends. The CDR3 extends over 11 amino acids. DNA for the CDR3: TGTGCCAGCAGCAACTATAGGGGCTACACCTTC. Translating gives CASSNYRGYTF.